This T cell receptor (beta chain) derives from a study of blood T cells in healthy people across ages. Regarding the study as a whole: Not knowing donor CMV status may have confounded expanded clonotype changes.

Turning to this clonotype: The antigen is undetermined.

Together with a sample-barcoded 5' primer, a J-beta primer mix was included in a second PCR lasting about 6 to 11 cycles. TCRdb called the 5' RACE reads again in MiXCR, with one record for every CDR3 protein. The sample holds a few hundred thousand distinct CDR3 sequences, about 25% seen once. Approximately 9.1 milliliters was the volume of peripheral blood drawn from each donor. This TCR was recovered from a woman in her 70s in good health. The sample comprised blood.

In DNA, the CDR3 is TGTGCCAGCCGCTGGAGGAGCTCTGGGGCCAACGTCCTGACTTTC. Protein sequence: CASRWRSSGANVLTF. The gene calls are TRBV7-2 and TRBJ2-6; tentative D call: TRBD2 (5 bases). Germline V gives CDR1 SGHTA, CDR2 FQGNSA. Trimming removed 8 bases at V and 0 bases at J, with 11 bases between. This CDR3 comprises 15 residues.